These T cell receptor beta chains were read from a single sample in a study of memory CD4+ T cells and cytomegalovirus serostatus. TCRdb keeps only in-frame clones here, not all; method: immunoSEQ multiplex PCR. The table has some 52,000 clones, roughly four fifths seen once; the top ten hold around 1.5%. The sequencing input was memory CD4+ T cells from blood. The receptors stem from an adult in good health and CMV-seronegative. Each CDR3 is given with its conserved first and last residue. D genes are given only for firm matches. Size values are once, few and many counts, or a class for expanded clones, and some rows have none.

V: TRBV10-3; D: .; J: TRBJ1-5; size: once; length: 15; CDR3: CAISEVGLSNQPQHF; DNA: TGTGCCATCAGTGAGGTGGGTCTTAGCAATCAGCCCCAGCATTTT
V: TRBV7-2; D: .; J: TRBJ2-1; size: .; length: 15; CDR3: CASSPSRGSYNEQFF; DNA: TGTGCCAGCAGCCCTAGCCGGGGATCTTACAATGAGCAGTTCTTC
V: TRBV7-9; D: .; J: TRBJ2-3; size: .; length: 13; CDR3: CASLWGSTDTQYF; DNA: TGTGCCAGCCTATGGGGAAGCACAGATACGCAGTATTTT
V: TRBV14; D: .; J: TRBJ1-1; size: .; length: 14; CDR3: CASSPTQRNTEAFF; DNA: TGTGCCAGCAGCCCAACCCAGAGGAACACTGAAGCTTTCTTT
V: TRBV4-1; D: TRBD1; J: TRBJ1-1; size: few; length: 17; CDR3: CASRTGRGRVRDTEAFF; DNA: TGCGCCAGCAGGACGGGCAGGGGGCGCGTGAGGGACACTGAAGCTTTCTTT
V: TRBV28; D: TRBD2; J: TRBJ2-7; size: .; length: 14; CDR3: CASSGTSGIYEQYF; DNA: TGTGCCAGCAGTGGGACTAGCGGGATCTACGAGCAGTACTTC
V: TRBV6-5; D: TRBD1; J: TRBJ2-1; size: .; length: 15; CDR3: CAAKLGTGPYNEQFF; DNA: TGTGCCGCGAAACTCGGGACAGGGCCCTACAATGAGCAGTTCTTC
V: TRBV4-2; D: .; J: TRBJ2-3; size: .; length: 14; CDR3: CASSRSSSTDTQYF; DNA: TGTGCCAGCAGCCGCAGCTCCAGCACAGATACGCAGTATTTT
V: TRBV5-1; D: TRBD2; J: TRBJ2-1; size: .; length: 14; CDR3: CASSDRTSGGEQFF; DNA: TGCGCCAGCAGCGACCGGACTAGCGGGGGGGAGCAGTTCTTC
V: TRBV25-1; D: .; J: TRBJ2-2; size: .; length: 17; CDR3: CASSDQPGPGNTGELFF; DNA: TGTGCCAGCAGTGACCAACCCGGTCCGGGAAACACCGGGGAGCTGTTTTTT
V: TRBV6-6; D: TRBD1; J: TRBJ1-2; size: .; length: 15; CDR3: CASSLGQGRNYGYTF; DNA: TGTGCCAGCAGCTTGGGACAGGGGAGAAACTATGGCTACACCTTC
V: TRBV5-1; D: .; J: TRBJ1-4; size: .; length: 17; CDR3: CASSLAEGRGTNEKLFF; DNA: TGCGCCAGCAGCTTGGCTGAGGGGCGTGGGACTAATGAAAAACTGTTTTTT
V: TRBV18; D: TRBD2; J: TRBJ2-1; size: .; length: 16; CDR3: CASSPAAAGAYNEQFF; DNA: TGTGCCAGCTCACCGGCCGCAGCGGGAGCCTACAATGAGCAGTTCTTC
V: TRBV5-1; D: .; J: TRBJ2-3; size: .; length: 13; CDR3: CASSLGSTDTQYF; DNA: TGCGCCAGCAGCTTGGGCAGCACAGATACGCAGTATTTT
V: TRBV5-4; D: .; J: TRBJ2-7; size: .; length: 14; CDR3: CASSLGLLSYEQYF; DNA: TGTGCCAGCAGCTTGGGACTCCTCTCCTACGAGCAGTACTTC
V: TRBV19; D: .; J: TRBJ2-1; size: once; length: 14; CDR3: CASSARQAYNEQFF; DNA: TGTGCCAGTAGTGCGAGACAGGCGTACAATGAGCAGTTCTTC
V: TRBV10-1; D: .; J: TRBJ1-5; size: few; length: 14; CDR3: CASSETIGNQPQHF; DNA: TGCGCCAGCAGTGAAACGATAGGCAATCAGCCCCAGCATTTT
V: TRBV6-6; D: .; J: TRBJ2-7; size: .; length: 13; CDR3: CASRFLSSYEQYF; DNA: TGTGCCAGCAGGTTTCTAAGCTCCTACGAGCAGTACTTC
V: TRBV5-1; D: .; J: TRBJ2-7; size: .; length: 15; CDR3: CASSLGGATAYEQYF; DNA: TGCGCCAGCAGCTTGGGGGGAGCTACGGCCTACGAGCAGTACTTC
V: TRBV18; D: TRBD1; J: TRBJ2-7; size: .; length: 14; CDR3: CASSPRQGTYEQYF; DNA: TGTGCCAGCTCACCACGACAGGGGACCTACGAGCAGTACTTC
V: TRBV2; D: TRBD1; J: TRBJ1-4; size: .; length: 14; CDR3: CASGRTGVDEKLFF; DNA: TGTGCCAGCGGCCGGACAGGGGTAGACGAAAAACTGTTTTTT
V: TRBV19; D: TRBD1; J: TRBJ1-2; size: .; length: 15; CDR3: CASSPDRGLIYGYTF; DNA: TGTGCCAGTAGTCCAGACAGGGGGCTTATCTATGGCTACACCTTC
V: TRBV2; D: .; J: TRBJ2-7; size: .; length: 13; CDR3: CASTWDISYEQYF; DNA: TGTGCCAGCACCTGGGACATTTCCTACGAGCAGTACTTC
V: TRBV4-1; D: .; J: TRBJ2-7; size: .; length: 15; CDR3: CASSQDGWGSYEQYF; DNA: TGCGCCAGCAGCCAAGACGGTTGGGGGTCGTACGAGCAGTACTTC
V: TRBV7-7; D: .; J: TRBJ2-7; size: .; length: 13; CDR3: CASSFARTYEQYF; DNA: TGTGCTAGCAGCTTCGCCAGAACCTACGAGCAGTACTTC
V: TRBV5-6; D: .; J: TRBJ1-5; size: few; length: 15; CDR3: CASSSRGDSNQPQHF; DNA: TGTGCCAGCAGCTCGAGGGGGGATAGCAATCAGCCCCAGCATTTT
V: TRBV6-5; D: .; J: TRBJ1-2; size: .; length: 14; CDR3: CASSYDGLNYGYTF; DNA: TGTGCCAGCAGTTACGACGGGTTGAACTATGGCTACACCTTC
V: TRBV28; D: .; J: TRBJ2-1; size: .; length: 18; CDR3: CASSAPASQGLKLDEQFF; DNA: TGTGCCAGCAGTGCCCCTGCCTCACAGGGTCTAAAGCTGGATGAGCAGTTCTTC
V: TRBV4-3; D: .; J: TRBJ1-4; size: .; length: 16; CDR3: CASSQDRGGNNEKLFF; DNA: TGCGCCAGCAGCCAAGACCGGGGGGGAAATAATGAAAAACTGTTTTTT
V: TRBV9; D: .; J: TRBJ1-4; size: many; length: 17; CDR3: CASSVEARTSQDEKLFF; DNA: TGTGCCAGCAGCGTAGAAGCTAGGACTTCACAGGATGAAAAACTGTTTTTT
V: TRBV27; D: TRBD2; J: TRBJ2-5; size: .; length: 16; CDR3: CASSLRALSGGETQYF; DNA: TGTGCCAGCAGTTTAAGGGCATTGAGCGGGGGAGAGACCCAGTACTTC
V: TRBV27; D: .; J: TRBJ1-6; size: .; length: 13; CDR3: CATRESENSPLHF; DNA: TGTGCCACCCGGGAATCCGAAAATTCACCCCTCCACTTT
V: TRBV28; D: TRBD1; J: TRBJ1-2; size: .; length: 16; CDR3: CASSLGQVLANYGYTF; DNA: TGTGCCAGCAGTTTGGGACAGGTGTTAGCTAACTATGGCTACACCTTC
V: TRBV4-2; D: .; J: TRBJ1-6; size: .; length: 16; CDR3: CASSQEYRQVRSPLHF; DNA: TGTGCCAGCAGCCAAGAGTACAGACAGGTTCGATCACCCCTCCACTTT
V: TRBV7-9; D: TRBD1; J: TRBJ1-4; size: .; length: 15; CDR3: CASSYGTGGIEKLFF; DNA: TGTGCCAGCAGCTATGGGACAGGGGGAATTGAAAAACTGTTTTTT
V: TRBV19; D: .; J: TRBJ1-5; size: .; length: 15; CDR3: CASSIGADSNQPQHF; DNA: TGTGCCAGTAGTATAGGGGCAGATAGCAATCAGCCCCAGCATTTT
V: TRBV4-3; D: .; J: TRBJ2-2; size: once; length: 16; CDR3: CASSARGDRNTGELFF; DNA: TGCGCCAGCAGCGCTCGAGGAGACAGGAACACCGGGGAGCTGTTTTTT
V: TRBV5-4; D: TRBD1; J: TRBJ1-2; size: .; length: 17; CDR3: CASSPPPRGTVGYGYTF; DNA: TGTGCCAGCAGCCCGCCCCCACGTGGGACAGTGGGATATGGCTACACCTTC
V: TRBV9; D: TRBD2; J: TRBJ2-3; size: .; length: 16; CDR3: CASSPRPSGSTDTQYF; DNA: TGTGCCAGCAGCCCTCGCCCTAGCGGAAGCACAGATACGCAGTATTTT
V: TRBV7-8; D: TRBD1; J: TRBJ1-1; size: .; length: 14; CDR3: CASSRTGANTEAFF; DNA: TGTGCCAGCAGCAGGACAGGGGCGAACACTGAAGCTTTCTTT
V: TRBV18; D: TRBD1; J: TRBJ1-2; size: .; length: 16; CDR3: CASSLLTGTFDYGYTF; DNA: TGTGCCAGCTCACTTTTGACAGGGACGTTCGACTATGGCTACACCTTC
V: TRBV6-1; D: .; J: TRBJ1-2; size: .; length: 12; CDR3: CASSEYSYGYTF; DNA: TGTGCCAGCAGCGAATACAGCTATGGCTACACCTTC
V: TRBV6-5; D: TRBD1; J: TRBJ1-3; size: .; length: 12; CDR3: CASSQTGDTIYF; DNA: TGTGCCAGCAGCCAGACAGGGGACACCATATATTTT
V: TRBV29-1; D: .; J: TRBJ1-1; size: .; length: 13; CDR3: CSVGYGLYTEAFF; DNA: TGCAGCGTTGGATACGGTCTTTACACTGAAGCTTTCTTT